The rows below give T cell receptor beta chains drawn from one sample of a study of blood T cell repertoires in COVID-19. Profiled with immunoSEQ multiplex PCR; TCRdb holds only in-frame clones, not every one. The sample has under 200,000 clones, 70% to 90% seen once. The sample comprised peripheral blood. These receptors originate from a woman aged 80 or over with acute or convalescent COVID-19. The CDR3 runs from the conserved cysteine through the conserved F or W. Each record gives: J gene, clone size, V gene, D gene, CDR3 DNA, CDR3 protein. The D gene is left open where the match is weak. Part of the rows lack a size; the others show once, few, many or a class for expanded clones.

j_gene: TRBJ1-2
abundance: few
v_gene: TRBV7-2
d_gene: TRBD1
CDR3nt: TGTGCCAGCTCAACCCTTGGGACAGGGGGGGCCGTTAACTATGGCTACACCTTC
CDR3aa: CASSTLGTGGAVNYGYTF

j_gene: TRBJ2-5
abundance: .
v_gene: TRBV7-2
d_gene: TRBD2
CDR3nt: TGTGCCAGCAGCCCCCGACTAGCGGGAGGGGAGAGTCGAGAGACCCAGTACTTC
CDR3aa: CASSPRLAGGESRETQYF

j_gene: TRBJ1-3
abundance: .
v_gene: TRBV6-5
d_gene: .
CDR3nt: TGTGCCAGCAGTTATGGGACAATTGGAGACACCATATATTTT
CDR3aa: CASSYGTIGDTIYF

j_gene: TRBJ2-3
abundance: .
v_gene: TRBV5-6
d_gene: TRBD2
CDR3nt: TGTGCCAGCAGATCATCCCCGGCGGGAGTCGATGATACGCAGTATTTT
CDR3aa: CASRSSPAGVDDTQYF

j_gene: TRBJ1-5
abundance: few
v_gene: TRBV3-1/TRBV3-2
d_gene: .
CDR3nt: TGTGCCAGCAGCCACCATATCCCGGGATCGCCCCAGCATTTT
CDR3aa: CASSHHIPGSPQHF

j_gene: TRBJ1-3
abundance: .
v_gene: TRBV4-3
d_gene: .
CDR3nt: TGCGCCAGCAGCCAAGGCCTCAGCGCACAGGGTGGGGGAAACACCATATATTTT
CDR3aa: CASSQGLSAQGGGNTIYF

j_gene: TRBJ1-3
abundance: .
v_gene: TRBV5-1
d_gene: .
CDR3nt: TGCGCCAGCAGCTCGACAGGAGTCAGCTCTGGAAACACCATATATTTT
CDR3aa: CASSSTGVSSGNTIYF

j_gene: TRBJ2-1
abundance: .
v_gene: TRBV9
d_gene: .
CDR3nt: TGTGCCAGCAGCGTAGAAAGCGGAGATTACTACAATGAGCAGTTCTTC
CDR3aa: CASSVESGDYYNEQFF

j_gene: TRBJ2-1
abundance: .
v_gene: TRBV5-1
d_gene: TRBD2
CDR3nt: TGCGCCAGCAGCTCTGCCGGGACTAGCGGGAGTATCGATGAGCAGTTCTTC
CDR3aa: CASSSAGTSGSIDEQFF

j_gene: TRBJ2-7
abundance: .
v_gene: TRBV3-1/TRBV3-2
d_gene: TRBD1
CDR3nt: TGTGCCAGCAGTCCTGCGACAGGGTATCAAGGCGAGCAGTACTTC
CDR3aa: CASSPATGYQGEQYF

j_gene: TRBJ1-2
abundance: once
v_gene: TRBV3-1/TRBV3-2
d_gene: .
CDR3nt: TGTGCCAGCAGCCAGCTGACAGGAGTTAATGGCTACACCTTC
CDR3aa: CASSQLTGVNGYTF

j_gene: TRBJ1-6
abundance: .
v_gene: TRBV2
d_gene: .
CDR3nt: TGTGCCAGCAGTGTTAAGGACAGCGGTATTCCCCTCCACTTT
CDR3aa: CASSVKDSGIPLHF

j_gene: TRBJ1-1
abundance: .
v_gene: TRBV29-1
d_gene: TRBD1
CDR3nt: TGCAGCGTTGACAGGGGGCGGTGGAACACTGAAGCTTTCTTT
CDR3aa: CSVDRGRWNTEAFF

j_gene: TRBJ1-1
abundance: .
v_gene: TRBV19
d_gene: TRBD1
CDR3nt: TGTGCCAGTAGTGACAGGGGGCTCTCCACTGAAGCTTTCTTT
CDR3aa: CASSDRGLSTEAFF

j_gene: TRBJ1-2
abundance: .
v_gene: TRBV10-3
d_gene: .
CDR3nt: TGTGCCATCAGTGAGCCATATACAGAATATGGCTACACCTTC
CDR3aa: CAISEPYTEYGYTF

j_gene: TRBJ2-2
abundance: .
v_gene: TRBV7-2
d_gene: .
CDR3nt: TGTGCCAGCAGCTTATTCCGGGGATCTAATGTGGCCGGGGAGCTGTTTTTT
CDR3aa: CASSLFRGSNVAGELFF

j_gene: TRBJ1-4
abundance: .
v_gene: TRBV18
d_gene: TRBD1
CDR3nt: TGTGCCAGCTCATCCGGACAGGGGCAGGTTGAAAAACTGTTTTTT
CDR3aa: CASSSGQGQVEKLFF

j_gene: TRBJ2-1
abundance: .
v_gene: TRBV7-9
d_gene: TRBD2
CDR3nt: TGTGCCAGCAGCGCTCTAGCGGGGGGCGGGGAGCAGTTCTTC
CDR3aa: CASSALAGGGEQFF

j_gene: TRBJ1-6
abundance: .
v_gene: TRBV7-2
d_gene: .
CDR3nt: TGTGCCAGCCGAAAGGGGGTAAATTCACCCCTCCACTTT
CDR3aa: CASRKGVNSPLHF

j_gene: TRBJ2-7
abundance: .
v_gene: TRBV6-2/TRBV6-3
d_gene: .
CDR3nt: TGTGCCAGCAGCCACCCCGGGGGTTTCTACGAGCAGTACTTC
CDR3aa: CASSHPGGFYEQYF

j_gene: TRBJ2-3
abundance: .
v_gene: TRBV6-2/TRBV6-3
d_gene: TRBD2
CDR3nt: TGTGCCAGCAGTTATCCGGGACTAGCGGGAGAAGGGGCTGGCACAGATACGCAGTATTTT
CDR3aa: CASSYPGLAGEGAGTDTQYF

j_gene: TRBJ1-3
abundance: few
v_gene: TRBV5-1
d_gene: .
CDR3nt: TGCGCCAGCAGCTTTACGGCGGACTCTGGAAACACCATATATTTT
CDR3aa: CASSFTADSGNTIYF

j_gene: TRBJ2-7
abundance: .
v_gene: TRBV27
d_gene: .
CDR3nt: TGTGCCAGCAGCCAAACCAGGGTAACCCACGAGCAGTACTTC
CDR3aa: CASSQTRVTHEQYF

j_gene: TRBJ1-2
abundance: .
v_gene: TRBV7-2
d_gene: .
CDR3nt: TGTGCCAGCAGCTTAGAACTGGACAGACCGTATGGCTACACCTTC
CDR3aa: CASSLELDRPYGYTF

j_gene: TRBJ2-7
abundance: .
v_gene: TRBV20-1
d_gene: TRBD2
CDR3nt: TGCAGTGCTAGTGTTTTAAGCGGGGGCACCTACGAGCAGTACTTC
CDR3aa: CSASVLSGGTYEQYF